What follows are 25 T cell receptor beta chains derived from one specimen sequenced in a study of cytomegalovirus exposure and HLA in healthy donors. The primer mix had 60 Vbeta and 13 Jbeta primers. Assay used: immunoSEQ multiplex PCR; TCRdb lists only in-frame clones, some missing. The repertoire holds 110,000 or so clones, under 70% seen once, with about 7.7% in the top ten. The sequenced material came from PBMCs. These receptors all stem from a man aged 18 to 35 in good health and CMV-seropositive.

V gene TRBV10-1 combines with J gene TRBJ2-5, with a possible D match to TRBD1 (5 bases). The CDR3 sequence is 14 residues long. Germline CDR1 reads WNHNN; CDR2 reads SYGVQD (reference sequence). V was pared by 11 bases and J by 2 bases, with 18 bases between. The CDR3 DNA reads as TGCGCCCAAGAAGGGGCTCAGGGACAAGAGACCCAGTACTTC. Its protein is CAQEGAQGQETQYF.

J is TRBJ2-4 and V is TRBV15; D perhaps matches TRBD2 (5 bases). The CDR3 loop spans 18 amino acids. Between the trimmed V and J ends, which lost 5 bases and 0 bases, there was a span of 20 bases. CDR1 and CDR2 from the germline V gene are LNHNV and YYDKDF (reference sequence). CDR3 residues: CATSGPEREQLAKNIQYF. DNA of the CDR3: TGTGCCACCAGCGGCCCTGAACGGGAACAGCTAGCCAAAAACATTCAGTACTTC.

V gene TRBV10-3 combines with J gene TRBJ2-1; D is undetermined. The CDR3 extends over 16 amino acids. V was pared by 4 bases and J by 5 bases, with 18 bases between. The germline V gene encodes CDR1 ENHRY and CDR2 SYGVKD. CDR3 bases: TGTGCCATCAGTGGCGCCGGGTCTCGAATCGACAATGAGCAGTTCTTC. This codes for CAISGAGSRIDNEQFF.

This clone was detected a few times. The V and J genes are TRBV7-9 and TRBJ2-5; D remains unclear. Per germline, CDR1 SEHNR and CDR2 FQNEAQ (reference sequence). V lost 1 base, J lost 4 bases, and 13 bases lay in between. This CDR3 is 15 amino acids long. The DNA of the CDR3 is TGTGCCAGCAGCTTAGTCGGTTCTATCGGAGAGACCCAGTACTTC. Protein sequence: CASSLVGSIGETQYF.

The gene calls are TRBV5-1 and TRBJ1-3; D ambiguous. The CDR3 totals 16 residues. Germline CDR1 and CDR2: SGHRS and YFSETQ. Trimming shortened V by 0 bases and J by 0 bases, and 10 bases separated the two germline ends. DNA of the CDR3: TGCGCCAGCAGCTTGGGCGGTACCGGCTCTGGAAACACCATATATTTT. This gives the protein CASSLGGTGSGNTIYF.

The rearrangement links TRBV6-5 to TRBJ1-2; 9 nucleotides agree with TRBD1. J was trimmed by 6 bases and V by 5 bases; bases with no gene match: 1. This CDR3 is built from 12 residues. Germline-derived CDR1 and CDR2 are MNHEY and SVGAGI. This CDR3 reads CASSRTGDGYTF. Written as DNA, the CDR3 is TGTGCCAGCAGTCGGACAGGGGATGGCTACACCTTC.

The V gene is TRBV27, the J gene TRBJ1-5; D is undetermined. Germline V CDR1 and CDR2: MNHEY, SMNVEV (reference sequence). The CDR3 totals 16 residues. The V end lost 8 bases, the J end lost 0 bases, and 17 bases lay between the germline ends. The CDR3 reads CASSPGTVPSNQPQHF. The CDR3 DNA reads as TGTGCCAGCTCCCCGGGAACAGTTCCTAGCAATCAGCCCCAGCATTTT.

The chain combines TRBV5-1 with TRBJ2-1; no definite D call. From germline, CDR1 is SGHRS and CDR2 YFSETQ. V dropped 0 bases and J dropped 4 bases, with 5 bases sitting between them. The CDR3 sequence is 13 residues long. The CDR3 DNA follows: TGCGCCAGCAGCTTGGACAGTTACAATGAGCAGTTCTTC. The encoded protein is CASSLDSYNEQFF.

The chain carries TRBV5-1 and TRBJ1-6; D is ambiguous. The germline gives CDR1 SGHRS, CDR2 YFSETQ. The CDR3 loop spans 14 amino acids. V was shortened by 5 bases and J by 0 bases, with 6 bases between the two germline ends. Here the CDR3 reads CASSPSSYNSPLHF. DNA for the CDR3: TGCGCCAGCAGTCCGAGCTCCTATAATTCACCCCTCCACTTT.

V and J are TRBV15 and TRBJ2-7, with D possibly being TRBD2 (7 bases). V was clipped by 3 bases and J by 6 bases, with 18 bases between them. This CDR3 spans 15 amino acids. Germline loops: CDR1 LNHNV, CDR2 YYDKDF (reference sequence). The CDR3 loop reads CATSRSRAGATEQYF. CDR3 in DNA: TGTGCCACCAGCAGGTCGCGGGCGGGGGCCACCGAGCAGTACTTC.

This chain links TRBV2 with TRBJ2-5; 10 bases are a match to TRBD1. Germline V lookup: CDR1 SNHLY, CDR2 FYNNEI. The CDR3 is 16 residues long. The junction had 13 bases not matched to a gene; V was cut back by 6 bases and J by 6 bases. CDR3 bases: TGTGCCAGCAGGGACCGAGACAGGGGGCTCTCCCAGACCCAGTACTTC. Encoded protein: CASRDRDRGLSQTQYF. The entire variable domain, with the rest obtained from reference TRBV2 and TRBJ2-5, is as follows: EPEVTQTPSHQVTQMGQEVILRCVPISNHLYFYWYRQILGQKVEFLVSFYNNEISEKSEIFDDQFSVERPDGSNFTLKIRSTKLEDSAMYFCASRDRDRGLSQTQYFGPGTRLLVL.

In DNA form, the CDR3 reads TGCGCCAGCAGCTTCGGACTAGCGGTCCAAGAGACCCAGTACTTC. Translating it yields CASSFGLAVQETQYF. The chain recombines TRBV5-1 with TRBJ2-5; TRBD2 agrees at 10 bases. The CDR3 runs to 15 residues. The trim removed 2 bases at V and 1 base at J, leaving 2 bases unmatched. Germline V lookup: CDR1 SGHRS, CDR2 YFSETQ.

This clone was recorded only once. V usage is TRBV6-5 and J usage is TRBJ2-5, with a tentative D call TRBD2 (6 bases). From germline, CDR1 is MNHEY and CDR2 SVGAGI. This CDR3 is 13 amino acids long. V dropped 6 bases and J dropped 2 bases, with 10 bases sitting between them. CDR3 region: CASSPAGQETQYF. CDR3 nucleotides: TGTGCCAGCAGCCCTGCGGGACAAGAGACCCAGTACTTC.

The table lists this clone with a few counts. The chain recombines TRBV28 with TRBJ2-7; possible D gene TRBD2, 5 bases. Germline values: CDR1 MDHEN, CDR2 SYDVKM. The V gene lost 4 bases and the J gene lost 3 bases, with 13 bases spanning the gap. The CDR3 has 14 amino acids. CDR3 nucleotide sequence: TGTGCCAGCAGTTCGGCCGGGATCTACTACGAGCAGTACGTC. Amino acid sequence: CASSSAGIYYEQYV.

V usage is TRBV9 and J usage is TRBJ1-2, with 9 bases matching TRBD1. V lost 1 base to trimming and J lost 3 bases; unmatched junction nucleotides: 4. This CDR3 region has 15 residues. Germline V gene lookup returns CDR1 SGDLS and CDR2 YYNGEE. This CDR3 is CASSVTTGGDYGYTF. DNA of the CDR3: TGTGCCAGCAGCGTAACCACAGGGGGCGACTATGGCTACACCTTC.

As DNA, the CDR3 is TGCGCCAGCAGCCCCGACTGGACAGATACGCAGTATTTT. Protein sequence: CASSPDWTDTQYF. The rearrangement links TRBV4-1 to TRBJ2-3; D is undetermined. With 4 bases removed from V and 3 bases from J, the gap between germline ends came to 8 bases. Germline CDR1 and CDR2: MGHRA and YSYEKL. This CDR3 is built from 13 residues.

The chain uses TRBV7-9 and TRBJ2-3; 11 bases map to TRBD2. Trimming took 5 bases from V and 6 from J; bases not matched to a gene: 7. This CDR3 contains 15 residues. CDR1 and CDR2 from the germline V gene are SEHNR and FQNEAQ (reference sequence). This CDR3 is CASSLSSGGADTQYF. The CDR3 region has the DNA TGTGCCAGCAGCCTCAGTAGCGGGGGGGCGGATACGCAGTATTTT. Drawing the rest from reference TRBV7-9 and TRBJ2-3, the complete variable domain is DTGVSQNPRHKITKRGQNVTFRCDPISEHNRLYWYRQTLGQGPEFLTYFQNEAQLEKSRLLSDRFSAERPKGSFSTLEIQRTEQGDSAMYLCASSLSSGGADTQYFGPGTRLTVL.

V is TRBV7-9 and J is TRBJ2-5, with 7 positions matching TRBD1. This CDR3 has 15 residues. Looked up from germline, CDR1 is SEHNR and CDR2 is FQNEAQ (reference sequence). The ends lost 5 bases at V and 2 bases at J; junction bases unmatched: 8. This CDR3 is CASSDRGTAQETQYF. The CDR3 DNA sequence: TGTGCCAGCAGCGATAGAGGGACAGCTCAAGAGACCCAGTACTTC. Full variable domain (missing parts from reference TRBV7-9 and TRBJ2-5): DTGVSQNPRHKITKRGQNVTFRCDPISEHNRLYWYRQTLGQGPEFLTYFQNEAQLEKSRLLSDRFSAERPKGSFSTLEIQRTEQGDSAMYLCASSDRGTAQETQYFGPGTRLLVL.

This clone was seen a handful of times. The chain is built from TRBV5-4 and TRBJ2-1, with TRBD1 matching 10 bases. CDR1 is SGHNT and CDR2 is YYREEE in the germline V gene (reference sequence). With V trimmed by 5 bases and J by 7 bases, 0 bases remained unmatched. This CDR3 has 12 residues. CDR3 nucleotide sequence: TGTGCCAGCAGGGACAGGGGGAATGAGCAGTTCTTC. Translation gives CASRDRGNEQFF.

V usage is TRBV5-1 and J usage is TRBJ1-1; 7 bases are shared with TRBD1. The germline V gene has CDR1 SGHRS and CDR2 YFSETQ. CDR3 length: 17 residues. Trimming at V came to 1 base and at J to 1 base, leaving 10 bases not matched to a gene. CDR3 nucleotide sequence: TGCGCCAGCAGCTTGAACAGGGGAAGTGAATGGAACACTGAAGCTTTCTTT. It is translated as CASSLNRGSEWNTEAFF.

The chain uses TRBV28 and TRBJ2-7; a weak D match, TRBD2 (7 bases). Germline-derived CDR1 and CDR2 are MDHEN and SYDVKM. The CDR3 contains 14 residues. Deletions cut 0 bases from V and 5 bases from J, with 11 bases between. The CDR3 DNA reads TGTGCCAGCAGTTTATGGGGGGGGACAAACGAGCAGTACTTC. Translating gives CASSLWGGTNEQYF.

A single count supports this clone. The chain carries TRBV4-1 and TRBJ1-1; maybe TRBD1 (5 bases). Germline CDR1 is MGHRA and CDR2 is YSYEKL. The CDR3 consists of 14 residues. Trimming stripped 0 bases from V and 3 bases from J, with 8 bases between. DNA for the CDR3: TGCGCCAGCAGCCAAGAACGGGGGTACACTGAAGCTTTCTTT. This codes for CASSQERGYTEAFF.

This chain uses TRBV27 with TRBJ1-2; the D gene is possibly TRBD1 (5 bases). The CDR3 has 14 residues. V lost 6 bases, J lost 4 bases, and 15 bases lay in between. CDR1 is MNHEY, CDR2 SMNVEV, per germline (reference sequence). The CDR3 spells CASRRGREVYGYTF. The CDR3 DNA reads as TGTGCCAGCAGGAGAGGCAGGGAGGTCTATGGCTACACCTTC.

This chain uses TRBV29-1 with TRBJ1-5; 7 bases map to TRBD1. The J segment lost 6 bases and the V segment lost 7 bases, leaving 12 bases of the junction unmatched. Germline assignment: CDR1 SQVTM and CDR2 ANQGSEA. CDR3 size: 14 residues. In DNA, the CDR3 is TGCAGCGCTACACTGACAGGGATAGGTCAGCCCCAGCATTTT. Amino acid sequence: CSATLTGIGQPQHF.

This chain connects TRBV6-4 to TRBJ1-1, with D hard to call. Trimming pared 2 bases from V and 1 base from J, leaving 8 bases between. Germline CDR1 reads MRHNA; CDR2 reads SNTAGT. The CDR3 has 14 amino acids. In DNA form, the CDR3 reads TGTGCCAGCAGTGACGGACTTCCGAACACTGAAGCTTTCTTT. Residues: CASSDGLPNTEAFF.